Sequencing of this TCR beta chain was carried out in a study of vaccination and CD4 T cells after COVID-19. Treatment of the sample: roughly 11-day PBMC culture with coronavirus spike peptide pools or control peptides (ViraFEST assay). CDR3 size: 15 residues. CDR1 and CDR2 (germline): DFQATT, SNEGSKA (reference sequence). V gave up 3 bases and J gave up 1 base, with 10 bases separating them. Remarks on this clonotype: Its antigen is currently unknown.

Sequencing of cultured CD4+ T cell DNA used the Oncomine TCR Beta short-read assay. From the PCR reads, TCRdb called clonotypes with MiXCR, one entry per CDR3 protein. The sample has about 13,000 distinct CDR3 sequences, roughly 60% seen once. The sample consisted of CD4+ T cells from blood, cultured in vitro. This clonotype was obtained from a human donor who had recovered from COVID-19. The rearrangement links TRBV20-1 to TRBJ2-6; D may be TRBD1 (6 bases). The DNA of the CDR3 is TGCAGTGCTAGTGATACAGGGTCTGGGGCCAACGTCCTGACTTTC. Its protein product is CSASDTGSGANVLTF.